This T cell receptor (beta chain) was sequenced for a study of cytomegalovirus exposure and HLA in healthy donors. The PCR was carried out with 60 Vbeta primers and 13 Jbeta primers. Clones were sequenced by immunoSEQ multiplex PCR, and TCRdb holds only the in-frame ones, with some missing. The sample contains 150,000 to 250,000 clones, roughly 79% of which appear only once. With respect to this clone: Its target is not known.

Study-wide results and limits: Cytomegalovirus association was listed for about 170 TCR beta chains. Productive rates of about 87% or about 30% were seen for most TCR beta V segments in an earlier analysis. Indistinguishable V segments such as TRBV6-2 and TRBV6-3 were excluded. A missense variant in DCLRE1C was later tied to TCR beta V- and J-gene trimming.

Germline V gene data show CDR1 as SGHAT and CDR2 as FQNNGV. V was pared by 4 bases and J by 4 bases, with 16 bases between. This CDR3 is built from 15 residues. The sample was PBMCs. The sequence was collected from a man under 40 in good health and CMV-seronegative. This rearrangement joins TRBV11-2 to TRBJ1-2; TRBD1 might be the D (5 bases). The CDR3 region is CASSSREGRIYGYTF. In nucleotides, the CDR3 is TGTGCCAGCAGCTCAAGGGAGGGGAGGATCTATGGCTACACCTTC.